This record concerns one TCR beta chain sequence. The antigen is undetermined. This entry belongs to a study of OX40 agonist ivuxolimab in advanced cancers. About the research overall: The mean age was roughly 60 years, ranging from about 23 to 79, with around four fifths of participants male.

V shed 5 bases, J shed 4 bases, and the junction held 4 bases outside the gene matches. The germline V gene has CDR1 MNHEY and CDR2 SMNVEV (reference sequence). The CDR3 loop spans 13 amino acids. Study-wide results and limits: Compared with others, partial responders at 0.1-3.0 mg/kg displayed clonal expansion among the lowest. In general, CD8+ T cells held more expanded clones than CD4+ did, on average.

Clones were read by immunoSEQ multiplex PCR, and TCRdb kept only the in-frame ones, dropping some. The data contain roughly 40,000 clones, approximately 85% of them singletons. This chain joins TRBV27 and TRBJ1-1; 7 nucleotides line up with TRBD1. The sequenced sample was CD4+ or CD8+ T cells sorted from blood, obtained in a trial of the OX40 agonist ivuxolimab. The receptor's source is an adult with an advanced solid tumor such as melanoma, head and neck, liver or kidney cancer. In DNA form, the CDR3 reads TGTGCCAGCAGTCCATGGGACAGCACTGAAGCTTTCTTT. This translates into CASSPWDSTEAFF.